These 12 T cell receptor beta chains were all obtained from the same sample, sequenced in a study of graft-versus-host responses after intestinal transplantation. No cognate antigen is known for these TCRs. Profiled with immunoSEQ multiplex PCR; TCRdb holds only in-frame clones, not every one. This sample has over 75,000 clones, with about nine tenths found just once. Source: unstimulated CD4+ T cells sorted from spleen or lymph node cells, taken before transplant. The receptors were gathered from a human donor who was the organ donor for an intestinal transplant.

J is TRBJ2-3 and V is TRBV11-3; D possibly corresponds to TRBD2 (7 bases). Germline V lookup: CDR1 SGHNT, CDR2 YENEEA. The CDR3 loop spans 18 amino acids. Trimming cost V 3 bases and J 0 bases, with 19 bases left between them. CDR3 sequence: CASSFSEGGFTSTDTQYF. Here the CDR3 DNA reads TGTGCCAGCAGCTTTTCTGAGGGGGGGTTTACTAGCACAGATACGCAGTATTTT.

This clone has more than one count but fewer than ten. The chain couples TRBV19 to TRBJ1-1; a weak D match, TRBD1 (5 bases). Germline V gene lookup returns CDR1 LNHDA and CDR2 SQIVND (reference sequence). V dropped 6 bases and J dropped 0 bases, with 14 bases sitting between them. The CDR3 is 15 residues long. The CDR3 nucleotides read TGTGCCAGTAGGATGGCAGGGATAATGAACACTGAAGCTTTCTTT. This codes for CASRMAGIMNTEAFF.

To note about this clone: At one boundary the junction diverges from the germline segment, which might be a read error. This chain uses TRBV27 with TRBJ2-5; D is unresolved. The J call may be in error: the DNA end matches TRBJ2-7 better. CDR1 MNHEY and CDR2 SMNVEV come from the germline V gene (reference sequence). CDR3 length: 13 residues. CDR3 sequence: CASSISPHYEQYF. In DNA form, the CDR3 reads TGTGCCAGCAGTATATCCCCACACTACGAGCAGTACTTC.

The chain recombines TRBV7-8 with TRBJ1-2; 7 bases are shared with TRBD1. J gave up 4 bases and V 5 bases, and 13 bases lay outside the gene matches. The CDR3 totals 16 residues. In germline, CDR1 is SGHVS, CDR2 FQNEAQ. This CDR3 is CASSLPQGGGSYGYTF. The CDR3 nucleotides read TGTGCCAGCAGCCTCCCCCAGGGGGGTGGAAGCTATGGCTACACCTTC.

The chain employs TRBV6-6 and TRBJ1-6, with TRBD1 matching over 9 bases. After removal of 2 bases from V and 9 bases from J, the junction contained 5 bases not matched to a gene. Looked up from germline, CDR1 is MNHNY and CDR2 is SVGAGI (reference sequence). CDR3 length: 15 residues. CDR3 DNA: TGTGCCAGCAGTTACGAACAGGGGGCGATTTCACCCCTCCACTTT. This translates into CASSYEQGAISPLHF.

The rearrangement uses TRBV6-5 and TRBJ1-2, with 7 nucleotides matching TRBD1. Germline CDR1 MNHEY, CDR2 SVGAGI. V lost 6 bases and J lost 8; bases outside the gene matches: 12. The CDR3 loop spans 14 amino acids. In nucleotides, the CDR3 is TGTGCCAGCAGGAGCACCGACAGGGTTTGGGGCTACACCTTC. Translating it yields CASRSTDRVWGYTF.

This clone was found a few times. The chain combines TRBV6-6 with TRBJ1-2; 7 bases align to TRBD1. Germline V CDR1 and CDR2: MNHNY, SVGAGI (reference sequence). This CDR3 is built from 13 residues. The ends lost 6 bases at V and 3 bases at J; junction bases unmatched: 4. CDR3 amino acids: CASSLTGDYGYTF. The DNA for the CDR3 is TGTGCCAGCAGCCTAACAGGGGACTATGGCTACACCTTC.

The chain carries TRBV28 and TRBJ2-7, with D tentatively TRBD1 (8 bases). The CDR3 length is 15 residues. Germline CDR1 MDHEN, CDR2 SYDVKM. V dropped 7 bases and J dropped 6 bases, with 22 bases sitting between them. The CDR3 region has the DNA TGTGCCAGCAAATCACCTCCGGACAGGGAGGGCGAGCAGTACTTC. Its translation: CASKSPPDREGEQYF.

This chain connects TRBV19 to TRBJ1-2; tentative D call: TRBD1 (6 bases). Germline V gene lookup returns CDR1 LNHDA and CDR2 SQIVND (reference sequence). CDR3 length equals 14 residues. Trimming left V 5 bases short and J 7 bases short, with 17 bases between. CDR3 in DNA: TGTGCCAGTAGTCCCAGCGGGGGCACAGGTGGCTACACCTTC. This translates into CASSPSGGTGGYTF.

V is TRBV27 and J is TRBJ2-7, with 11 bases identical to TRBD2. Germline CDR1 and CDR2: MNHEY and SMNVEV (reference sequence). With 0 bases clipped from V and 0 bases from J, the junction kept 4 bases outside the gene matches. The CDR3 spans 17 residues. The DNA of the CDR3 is TGTGCCAGCAGTTTATCGGAGGGACTAGCGGCCTCCTACGAGCAGTACTTC. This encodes CASSLSEGLAASYEQYF.

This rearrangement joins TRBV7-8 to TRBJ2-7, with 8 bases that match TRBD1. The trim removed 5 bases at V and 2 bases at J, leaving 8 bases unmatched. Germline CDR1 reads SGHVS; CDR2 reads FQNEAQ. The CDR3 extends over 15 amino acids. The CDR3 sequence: CASSPRTGGTYEQYF. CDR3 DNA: TGTGCCAGCAGCCCCCGCACAGGGGGTACCTACGAGCAGTACTTC.

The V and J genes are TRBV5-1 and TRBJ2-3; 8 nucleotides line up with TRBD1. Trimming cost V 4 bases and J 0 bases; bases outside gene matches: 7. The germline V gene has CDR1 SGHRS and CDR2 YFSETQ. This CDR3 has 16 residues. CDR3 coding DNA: TGCGCCAGCAGCCCGCAGGGGGCGGTTAGCACAGATACGCAGTATTTT. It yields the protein CASSPQGAVSTDTQYF. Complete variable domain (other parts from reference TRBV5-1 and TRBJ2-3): KAGVTQTPRYLIKTRGQQVTLSCSPISGHRSVSWYQQTPGQGLQFLFEYFSETQRNKGNFPGRFSGRQFSNSRSEMNVSTLELGDSALYLCASSPQGAVSTDTQYFGPGTRLTVL.